This T cell receptor beta chain comes out of a study of blood T cell repertoires in COVID-19. Study at large: Some COVID-19 samples were acute and others convalescent; all came from the United States, Italy and Spain.

The V and J ends lost 1 base and 5 bases respectively, with 11 bases between them. Germline CDR1 is LNHDA and CDR2 is SQIVND (reference sequence). CDR3 length: 14 residues. The method was immunoSEQ multiplex PCR; TCRdb's version includes in-frame clones alone and lacks a portion of them. The table records about 160,000 clones, roughly 84% of them present only once. The chain links TRBV19 to TRBJ1-2; perhaps TRBD1 as D (5 bases). The clonotype was recovered from a woman older than 75 with active or convalescent COVID-19. The sample consisted of peripheral blood. The CDR3 is CASSIGGRVYGYTF. The CDR3 DNA reads as TGTGCCAGTAGTATAGGAGGCAGGGTTTATGGCTACACCTTC.